These 13 T cell receptor beta chains came from one sample sequenced in a study of patients and donors after allogeneic stem cell transplantation. TCRdb re-derived calls from the RT-PCR reads in MiXCR, one entry per CDR3 protein. The table has more than 850,000 distinct CDR3 sequences, roughly 18% seen once. Specimen: blood, either unsorted or a sorted T cell fraction (not recorded which). The origin of the receptors is a human donor who was either an allogeneic HSCT recipient or a stem cell or donor lymphocyte infusion donor (not recorded which). It is not recorded whose cells these are; they may come from a transplant donor.

This CDR3 is CASSWTGRESEQYF. In nucleotides, the CDR3 is TGTGCCAGCAGTTGGACAGGTCGGGAGTCCGAGCAGTACTTC. The chain recombines TRBV3-1 with TRBJ2-7; possibly TRBD1 for D (7 bases). From germline, CDR1 is LGHDT and CDR2 YNNKEL (reference sequence). Trimming shortened V by 6 bases and J by 6 bases, and 18 bases separated the two germline ends. The CDR3 is 14 amino acids.

The rearrangement uses TRBV24-1 and TRBJ2-1, with D possibly matching TRBD1 (6 bases). CDR3 length: 16 residues. Trimming shortened V by 6 bases and J by 3 bases, and 17 bases separated the two germline ends. Germline V gene lookup returns CDR1 KGHDR and CDR2 SFDVKD. The CDR3 DNA follows: TGTGCCACCAGTAGCAGGTCAGGGGCCAACTACAATGAGCAGTTCTTC. Amino acids: CATSSRSGANYNEQFF.

The chain joins TRBV5-1 to TRBJ2-5; 8 bases are a match to TRBD1. The germline V gene has CDR1 SGHRS and CDR2 YFSETQ. The CDR3 has 14 amino acids. V lost 2 bases and J lost 4; bases outside the gene matches: 4. The DNA of the CDR3 is TGCGCCAGCAGCTTTAGGACAGGGCTAGAGACCCAGTACTTC. It specifies CASSFRTGLETQYF.

Only a few counts were recorded for this clonotype. The chain employs TRBV5-6 and TRBJ2-2; 15 bases fit TRBD2. From germline, CDR1 is SGHDT and CDR2 YYEEEE. The ends lost 7 bases at V and 8 bases at J; junction bases unmatched: 6. CDR3 length equals 15 residues. The CDR3 loop reads CASGLAGGPSGELFF. The CDR3 DNA sequence: TGTGCCAGCGGACTAGCGGGGGGGCCATCTGGGGAGCTGTTTTTT.

The V and J genes are TRBV12-3 or TRBV12-4 and TRBJ1-6; D gene uncertain. The ends were cut back, 6 bases at V and 1 base at J, with 7 bases in the middle. There are 14 residues in the CDR3. The CDR3 region is CASRAGSYNSPLHF. CDR3 in DNA: TGTGCCAGCAGAGCCGGGTCCTATAATTCACCCCTCCACTTT.

This clonotype showed up just a few times. The chain joins TRBV20-1 to TRBJ1-1, with a possible D match to TRBD1 (5 bases). CDR1 and CDR2 from the germline V gene are DFQATT and SNEGSKA (reference sequence). V dropped 2 bases and J dropped 5 bases, with 9 bases sitting between them. The CDR3 runs to 12 residues. The chain's CDR3 is CSARNRGTEAFF. Here the CDR3 DNA reads TGCAGTGCTAGAAACCGGGGGACTGAAGCTTTCTTT.

The sample holds many counts of this clonotype. The rearrangement links TRBV12-3 or TRBV12-4 to TRBJ2-1; 14 positions match TRBD2. The CDR3 runs 18 residues. The J segment lost 1 base and the V segment lost 6 bases, leaving 8 bases of the junction unmatched. CDR3 sequence reads: CASSHGTSGRWSYNEQFF. The CDR3 nucleotides are TGTGCCAGCAGCCACGGGACTAGCGGGAGATGGTCCTACAATGAGCAGTTCTTC.

This clonotype showed up just a few times. The chain links TRBV7-2 to TRBJ2-7; TRBD2 might be the D (5 bases). Germline loops: CDR1 SGHTA, CDR2 FQGNSA. V was clipped by 1 base and J by 4 bases, with 14 bases between them. The CDR3 length is 15 residues. CDR3 bases: TGTGCCAGCAGCTTAGAGGCTAGCATGGGGTACGAGCAGTACTTC. Protein product: CASSLEASMGYEQYF.

This clonotype has just a few counts. The chain has TRBV20-1 and TRBJ2-3, with 9 bases aligning to TRBD2. Germline assignment: CDR1 DFQATT and CDR2 SNEGSKA (reference sequence). This CDR3 comprises 16 residues. Trimming removed 0 bases from V and 5 bases from J; junction bases left unmatched: 9. The CDR3 loop reads CSAREAGLAELDTQYF. The CDR3 DNA follows: TGCAGTGCTAGAGAAGCGGGACTAGCTGAATTAGATACGCAGTATTTT.

The chain links TRBV9 to TRBJ2-3, with 12 positions matching TRBD2. The length of the CDR3 is 16 residues. Per the germline V gene, CDR1 is SGDLS and CDR2 is YYNGEE. Trimming at V came to 3 bases and at J to 0 bases, leaving 2 bases not matched to a gene. This CDR3 reads CASSGLAGASTDTQYF. The DNA for the CDR3 is TGTGCCAGCAGCGGACTAGCGGGGGCTAGCACAGATACGCAGTATTTT.

The table lists this clonotype with a few counts. The CDR3 loop is CASSQDRGDEQYF. The CDR3 DNA reads as TGTGCCAGCAGCCAAGATCGAGGGGACGAGCAGTACTTC. The chain employs TRBV3-1 and TRBJ2-7; the D gene could be TRBD1 or TRBD2 (5 bases each). CDR1 LGHDT and CDR2 YNNKEL come from the germline V gene (reference sequence). V was cut by 0 bases and J by 5 bases, with 8 bases left in between. There are 13 residues in the CDR3.

V is TRBV29-1 and J is TRBJ1-6; no clear D. The V gene lost 1 base and the J gene lost 7 bases, with 14 bases spanning the gap. The CDR3 length is 15 residues. Germline CDR1 is SQVTM and CDR2 is ANQGSEA. The chain's CDR3 is CSVEGAQSPNSPLHF. The CDR3 nucleotides read TGCAGCGTTGAAGGTGCCCAAAGCCCGAATTCACCCCTCCACTTT.

This clonotype was detected only a few times. The chain couples TRBV5-5 to TRBJ1-6; D ambiguous. CDR3 length: 15 amino acids. The germline V and J ends were trimmed by 4 bases and 5 bases, with 13 bases remaining between them. The germline CDR1 and CDR2 sequences are SGHKS and YYEKEE (reference sequence). DNA of the CDR3: TGTGCCAGCAGCGCCAAGGGCGGAAATAATTCACCCCTCCACTTT. Protein sequence: CASSAKGGNNSPLHF.